These T cell receptor beta chains were read from a single sample in a study of T cell responses to AZD1222 COVID-19 vaccine. Libraries were prepared by immunoSEQ multiplex PCR; TCRdb keeps only in-frame clonotypes and omits some of them. The sample holds 150,000 to 200,000 clones, approximately 95% seen once. Sample: peripheral blood, taken on day 0 of AZD1222 vaccination. The receptors derive from an adult in good health. Both conserved end residues are part of each CDR3. The order of the fields is V gene, J gene, D gene, clone size, CDR3 protein, CDR3 DNA. A D gene is named only where the DNA matches it firmly. For some rows the clone size is stated as once, few or many, or as a class when expanded; others skip it.

v_gene: TRBV11-3
j_gene: TRBJ2-5
d_gene: .
abundance: .
CDR3aa: CASSLGSLQETQYF
CDR3nt: TGTGCCAGCAGCTTGGGGAGCCTCCAAGAGACCCAGTACTTC

v_gene: TRBV18
j_gene: TRBJ2-3
d_gene: .
abundance: .
CDR3aa: CASSEDRTDTQYF
CDR3nt: TGTGCCAGCTCAGAGGACCGAACAGATACGCAGTATTTT

v_gene: TRBV6-1
j_gene: TRBJ2-1
d_gene: .
abundance: .
CDR3aa: CASSELGGYNEQFF
CDR3nt: TGTGCCAGCAGTGAACTTGGAGGCTACAATGAGCAGTTCTTC

v_gene: TRBV11-2
j_gene: TRBJ2-1
d_gene: .
abundance: .
CDR3aa: CASSLVGRGEQFF
CDR3nt: TGTGCCAGCAGCTTAGTTGGCCGAGGAGAGCAGTTCTTC

v_gene: TRBV2
j_gene: TRBJ2-1
d_gene: TRBD2
abundance: .
CDR3aa: CASRGTSGYNEQFF
CDR3nt: TGTGCCAGCAGGGGGACTAGCGGATACAATGAGCAGTTCTTC

v_gene: TRBV3-1/TRBV3-2
j_gene: TRBJ1-3
d_gene: .
abundance: .
CDR3aa: CASSQDLSGAFGENTIYF
CDR3nt: TGTGCCAGCAGCCAAGATCTGTCGGGGGCATTCGGGGAAAACACCATATATTTT

v_gene: TRBV5-1
j_gene: TRBJ2-3
d_gene: TRBD2
abundance: .
CDR3aa: CASSTADLAEGDTQYF
CDR3nt: TGCGCCAGCAGCACAGCCGACCTAGCGGAGGGGGATACGCAGTATTTT

v_gene: TRBV5-8
j_gene: TRBJ2-1
d_gene: TRBD1
abundance: .
CDR3aa: CASSRGQGVSNEQFF
CDR3nt: TGTGCCAGCAGCCGCGGACAGGGGGTTTCAAATGAGCAGTTCTTC

v_gene: TRBV18
j_gene: TRBJ1-4
d_gene: .
abundance: .
CDR3aa: CASSPSPGTKDEKLFF
CDR3nt: TGTGCCAGCTCACCATCTCCCGGGACAAAGGACGAAAAACTGTTTTTT

v_gene: TRBV13
j_gene: TRBJ1-5
d_gene: TRBD1
abundance: .
CDR3aa: CASSSRGNQPQHF
CDR3nt: TGTGCCAGCAGCTCCAGGGGGAATCAGCCCCAGCATTTT

v_gene: TRBV5-4
j_gene: TRBJ2-5
d_gene: TRBD1
abundance: .
CDR3aa: CASSLPGQRQETQYF
CDR3nt: TGTGCCAGCAGCTTACCGGGACAGCGCCAAGAGACCCAGTACTTC

v_gene: TRBV7-8
j_gene: TRBJ1-2
d_gene: TRBD1
abundance: .
CDR3aa: CASSLTRDSKNYGYTF
CDR3nt: TGTGCCAGCAGTCTTACCCGGGACAGTAAAAACTATGGCTACACCTTC

v_gene: TRBV6-5
j_gene: TRBJ2-1
d_gene: TRBD1
abundance: few
CDR3aa: CASSLTGAREQFF
CDR3nt: TGTGCCAGCAGTTTAACAGGGGCTCGCGAGCAGTTCTTC

v_gene: TRBV7-9
j_gene: TRBJ2-7
d_gene: .
abundance: .
CDR3aa: CASSPKQGVGYEQYF
CDR3nt: TGTGCCAGCAGCCCAAAACAGGGAGTTGGCTACGAGCAGTACTTC

v_gene: TRBV13
j_gene: TRBJ2-7
d_gene: TRBD2
abundance: .
CDR3aa: CASSSSSGRAYEQYF
CDR3nt: TGTGCCAGCAGCTCCTCTAGCGGGAGGGCCTACGAGCAGTACTTC

v_gene: TRBV19
j_gene: TRBJ2-3
d_gene: .
abundance: once
CDR3aa: CASKPKRGVGTQYF
CDR3nt: TGTGCCAGTAAACCGAAAAGGGGAGTAGGTACGCAGTATTTT

v_gene: TRBV7-2
j_gene: TRBJ2-3
d_gene: .
abundance: .
CDR3aa: CASSLGPARAGYTDTQYF
CDR3nt: TGTGCCAGCAGCTTAGGTCCGGCCAGAGCGGGTTACACAGATACGCAGTATTTT

v_gene: TRBV2
j_gene: TRBJ1-4
d_gene: TRBD1
abundance: .
CDR3aa: CASRTTGGEKLFF
CDR3nt: TGTGCCAGCAGAACTACAGGGGGTGAAAAACTGTTTTTT

v_gene: TRBV6-5
j_gene: TRBJ1-2
d_gene: .
abundance: .
CDR3aa: CASKDRTNGYTF
CDR3nt: TGTGCCAGTAAGGACAGAACCAATGGCTACACCTTC

v_gene: TRBV6-5
j_gene: TRBJ2-7
d_gene: .
abundance: .
CDR3aa: CASSYSRGPYEQYF
CDR3nt: TGTGCCAGCAGTTACTCCCGGGGCCCCTACGAGCAGTACTTC

v_gene: TRBV5-1
j_gene: TRBJ2-1
d_gene: TRBD2
abundance: .
CDR3aa: CASSPASGNPYNEQFF
CDR3nt: TGCGCCAGCAGTCCGGCTAGCGGGAACCCCTACAATGAGCAGTTCTTC

v_gene: TRBV4-2
j_gene: TRBJ1-1
d_gene: .
abundance: .
CDR3aa: CASSQVRAWIPPVTEAFF
CDR3nt: TGTGCCAGCAGCCAAGTGCGGGCGTGGATCCCCCCGGTCACTGAAGCTTTCTTT

v_gene: TRBV7-8
j_gene: TRBJ1-5
d_gene: .
abundance: .
CDR3aa: CASSRNSNQPQHF
CDR3nt: TGTGCCAGCAGTAGAAATAGCAATCAGCCCCAGCATTTT

v_gene: TRBV9
j_gene: TRBJ1-3
d_gene: .
abundance: .
CDR3aa: CASSSLAGSGNTIYF
CDR3nt: TGTGCCAGCAGCTCGCTGGCTGGGTCTGGAAACACCATATATTTT

v_gene: TRBV6-1
j_gene: TRBJ2-7
d_gene: .
abundance: .
CDR3aa: CASSDRDGSYEQYF
CDR3nt: TGTGCCAGCAGTGATAGGGACGGATCCTACGAGCAGTACTTC

v_gene: TRBV6-5
j_gene: TRBJ1-1
d_gene: .
abundance: .
CDR3aa: CASTTTGINTEAFF
CDR3nt: TGTGCCAGCACTACAACAGGGATTAACACTGAAGCTTTCTTT

v_gene: TRBV19
j_gene: TRBJ1-1
d_gene: .
abundance: .
CDR3aa: CASARGTEAFF
CDR3nt: TGTGCCAGCGCACGGGGCACTGAAGCTTTCTTT

v_gene: TRBV6-5
j_gene: TRBJ1-1
d_gene: .
abundance: .
CDR3aa: CASSLFRNTEAFF
CDR3nt: TGTGCCAGCAGTCTTTTCAGGAACACTGAAGCTTTCTTT

v_gene: TRBV19
j_gene: TRBJ2-2
d_gene: TRBD2
abundance: .
CDR3aa: CASSSRGDINTGELFF
CDR3nt: TGTGCCAGTAGTTCGCGGGGGGACATCAACACCGGGGAGCTGTTTTTT

v_gene: TRBV11-3
j_gene: TRBJ2-2
d_gene: .
abundance: once
CDR3aa: CASTSRTDTGELFF
CDR3nt: TGTGCCAGCACCTCAAGGACAGACACCGGGGAGCTGTTTTTT

v_gene: TRBV5-1
j_gene: TRBJ1-3
d_gene: .
abundance: .
CDR3aa: CASSSKPTRESGNTIYF
CDR3nt: TGCGCCAGCAGCTCAAAACCAACCAGGGAGTCTGGAAACACCATATATTTT

v_gene: TRBV6-5
j_gene: TRBJ2-7
d_gene: TRBD1
abundance: .
CDR3aa: CASSYWDRGHEQYF
CDR3nt: TGTGCCAGCAGTTACTGGGACAGGGGCCACGAGCAGTACTTC

v_gene: TRBV6-5
j_gene: TRBJ1-5
d_gene: .
abundance: .
CDR3aa: CASSQQTNQPQHF
CDR3nt: TGTGCCAGCTCTCAACAGACCAATCAGCCCCAGCATTTT

v_gene: TRBV27
j_gene: TRBJ1-2
d_gene: .
abundance: .
CDR3aa: CASRGRPYGYTF
CDR3nt: TGTGCCAGCAGGGGACGGCCCTATGGCTACACCTTC

v_gene: TRBV5-5
j_gene: TRBJ1-1
d_gene: .
abundance: .
CDR3aa: CASSPPGVTEAFF
CDR3nt: TGTGCCAGCAGCCCCCCCGGGGTCACTGAAGCTTTCTTT

v_gene: TRBV4-2
j_gene: TRBJ1-4
d_gene: .
abundance: .
CDR3aa: CASSQVQATNEKLFF
CDR3nt: TGTGCCAGCAGCCAAGTACAGGCAACTAATGAAAAACTGTTTTTT

v_gene: TRBV7-9
j_gene: TRBJ1-1
d_gene: .
abundance: .
CDR3aa: CASSPIPGPGGAFF
CDR3nt: TGTGCCAGCAGCCCGATCCCGGGGCCTGGGGGAGCTTTCTTT

v_gene: TRBV4-1
j_gene: TRBJ2-1
d_gene: .
abundance: .
CDR3aa: CASSHVHASYNEQFF
CDR3nt: TGCGCCAGCAGCCACGTTCATGCTTCCTACAATGAGCAGTTCTTC

v_gene: TRBV7-2
j_gene: TRBJ1-2
d_gene: TRBD1
abundance: .
CDR3aa: CASSQVTGIYGYTF
CDR3nt: TGTGCCAGCAGCCAGGTGACAGGGATTTATGGCTACACCTTC

v_gene: TRBV5-6
j_gene: TRBJ1-6
d_gene: TRBD1
abundance: .
CDR3aa: CASSSGQVSPLHF
CDR3nt: TGTGCCAGCAGCTCAGGACAGGTGTCACCCCTCCACTTT

v_gene: TRBV9
j_gene: TRBJ2-6
d_gene: TRBD1
abundance: once
CDR3aa: CASSGRDRGPGANVLTF
CDR3nt: TGTGCCAGCAGCGGCCGGGACAGGGGGCCTGGGGCCAACGTCCTGACTTTC

v_gene: TRBV6-2/TRBV6-3
j_gene: TRBJ2-7
d_gene: .
abundance: .
CDR3aa: CASSSPYGGLYEQYF
CDR3nt: TGTGCCAGCAGTTCCCCTTACGGGGGGCTTTACGAGCAGTACTTC

v_gene: TRBV18
j_gene: TRBJ1-2
d_gene: TRBD1
abundance: .
CDR3aa: CASSSATGSGYTF
CDR3nt: TGTGCCAGCTCATCTGCGACAGGGAGTGGCTACACCTTC

v_gene: TRBV19
j_gene: TRBJ1-3
d_gene: TRBD1
abundance: .
CDR3aa: CASSVGTAGNTIYF
CDR3nt: TGTGCCAGTAGTGTTGGGACAGCTGGAAACACCATATATTTT

v_gene: TRBV6-6
j_gene: TRBJ1-2
d_gene: .
abundance: .
CDR3aa: CASRGARGYTF
CDR3nt: TGTGCCAGTAGAGGGGCGCGAGGCTACACCTTC